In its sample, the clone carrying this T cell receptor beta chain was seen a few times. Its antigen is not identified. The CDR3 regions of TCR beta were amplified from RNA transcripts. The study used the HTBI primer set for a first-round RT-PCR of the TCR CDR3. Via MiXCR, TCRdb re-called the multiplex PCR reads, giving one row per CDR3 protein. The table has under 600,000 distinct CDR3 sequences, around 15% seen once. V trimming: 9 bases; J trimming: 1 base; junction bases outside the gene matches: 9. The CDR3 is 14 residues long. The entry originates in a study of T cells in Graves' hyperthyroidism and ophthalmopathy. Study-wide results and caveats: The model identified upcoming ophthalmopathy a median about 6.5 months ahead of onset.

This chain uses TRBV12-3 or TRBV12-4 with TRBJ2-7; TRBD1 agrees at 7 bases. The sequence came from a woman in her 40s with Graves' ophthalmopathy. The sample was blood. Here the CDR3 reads CASKEDRLSYEQYF. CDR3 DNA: TGTGCCAGTAAAGAGGACAGGCTATCCTACGAGCAGTACTTC.